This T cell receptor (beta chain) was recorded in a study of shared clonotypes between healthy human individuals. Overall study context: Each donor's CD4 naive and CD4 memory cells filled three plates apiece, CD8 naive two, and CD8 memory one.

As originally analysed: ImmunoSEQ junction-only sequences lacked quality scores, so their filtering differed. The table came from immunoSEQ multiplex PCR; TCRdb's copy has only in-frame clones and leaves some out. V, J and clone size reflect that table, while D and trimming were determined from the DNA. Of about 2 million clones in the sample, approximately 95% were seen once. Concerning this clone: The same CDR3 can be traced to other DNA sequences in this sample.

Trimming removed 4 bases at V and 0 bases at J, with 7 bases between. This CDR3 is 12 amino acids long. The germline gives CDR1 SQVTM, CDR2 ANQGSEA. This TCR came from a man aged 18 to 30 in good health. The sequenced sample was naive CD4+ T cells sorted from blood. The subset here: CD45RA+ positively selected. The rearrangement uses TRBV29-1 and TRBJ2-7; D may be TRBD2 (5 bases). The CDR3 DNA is TGCAGCGTTGTACGGGGCTCCTACGAGCAGTACTTC. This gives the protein CSVVRGSYEQYF.